This record looks at one TCR beta chain sequence and its context. This record belongs to a study of blood T cell repertoires in COVID-19. For the study at large: Spain, Italy and the United States supplied samples that represented acute and convalescent COVID-19.

Trimming cost V 5 bases and J 4 bases, with 14 bases left between them. The CDR3 has 14 residues. Germline values: CDR1 SGHTA, CDR2 FQGNSA. Profiled with immunoSEQ multiplex PCR; TCRdb holds only in-frame clones, not every one. The table shows 100,000 to 120,000 clones, with roughly 80% occurring only once. The receptor comes from a woman of 80 years or more with acute or convalescent COVID-19. The sample was peripheral blood. The chain employs TRBV7-2 and TRBJ1-1, with D unresolved. The CDR3 nucleotides are TGTGCCAGCAGCCCACGGGGAGGAGGCACTGAAGCTTTCTTT. It is translated as CASSPRGGGTEAFF.